The sequence of this TCR beta chain was determined in a study of T cells in Graves' hyperthyroidism and ophthalmopathy. For the study at large: Blood from the periphery was taken at initial diagnosis, before any treatment.

This CDR3 is 13 amino acids long. CDR1 MNHEY and CDR2 SMNVEV come from the germline V gene (reference sequence). Trimming at V came to 6 bases and at J to 4 bases, leaving 5 bases not matched to a gene. Amplification targeted TCR beta CDR3 regions from RNA transcripts. Researchers ran a first-round RT-PCR on the TCR CDR3 using the HTBI primer set. TCRdb independently ran MiXCR on the multiplex PCR reads; one entry per CDR3 protein. The sample lists 300,000 to 400,000 distinct CDR3 sequences; about 20% were seen once. This chain uses TRBV27 with TRBJ2-5; 7 bases map to TRBD1. This sequence originates from a woman in her 50s with Graves' hyperthyroidism. Material for sequencing was blood. This CDR3 reads CASRIQGTETQYF. Here the CDR3 DNA reads TGTGCCAGCAGGATACAGGGGACAGAGACCCAGTACTTC.